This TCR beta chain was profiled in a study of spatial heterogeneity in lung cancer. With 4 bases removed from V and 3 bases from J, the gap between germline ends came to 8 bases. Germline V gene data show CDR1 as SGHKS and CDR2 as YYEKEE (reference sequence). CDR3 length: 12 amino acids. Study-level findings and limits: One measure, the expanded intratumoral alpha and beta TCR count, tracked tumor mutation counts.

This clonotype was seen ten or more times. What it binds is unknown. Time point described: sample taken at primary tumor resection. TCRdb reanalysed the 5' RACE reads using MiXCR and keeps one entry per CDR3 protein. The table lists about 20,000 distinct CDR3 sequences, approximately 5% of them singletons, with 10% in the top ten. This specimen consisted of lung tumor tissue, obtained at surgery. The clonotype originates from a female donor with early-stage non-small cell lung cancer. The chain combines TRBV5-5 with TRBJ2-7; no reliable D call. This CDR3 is CASSPPGYEQYF. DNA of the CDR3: TGTGCCAGCAGCCCCCCAGGCTACGAGCAGTACTTC. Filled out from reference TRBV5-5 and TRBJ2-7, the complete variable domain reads DAGVTQSPTHLIKTRGQQVTLRCSPISGHKSVSWYQQVLGQGPQFIFQYYEKEERGRGNFPDRFSARQFPNYSSELNVNALLLGDSALYLCASSPPGYEQYFGPGTRLTVT.